This TCR beta chain was identified in a study of regulatory T cells in long-lasting Graves disease. Overall study findings and caveats: The study found TRBV28, TRBJ1-2 and TRBJ2-5 favored in persistent disease.

The CDR3 runs to 16 residues. Trimming at V came to 4 bases and at J to 2 bases, leaving 4 bases not matched to a gene. CDR1 is SGHTA, CDR2 FQGNSA, per germline. Noted time point: persistent/refractory GD, antithyroid drugs over 5 years with positive TRAb. Preparation of the TCR library used RNA extracted from PBMCs. Both iRepertoire HTBI primers and Arm-PCR of CDR3 regions were used to build the TCR beta libraries. From the multiplex PCR reads, TCRdb called clonotypes with MiXCR, one entry per CDR3 protein. This sample has about 470,000 distinct CDR3 sequences, with roughly 21% found just once. This clonotype has at least ten counts. Its antigen remains unknown.

This clonotype was obtained from a female donor with Graves disease. The specimen comprised peripheral blood mononuclear cells (PBMCs), sampled when the disease was refractory, from a patient treated with antithyroid drugs. This sequence joins TRBV7-2 and TRBJ2-6, with TRBD2 matching over 8 bases. CDR3 region: CASSSRGGTGANVLTF. In DNA form, the CDR3 reads TGTGCCAGCAGCTCCCGGGGGGGGACTGGGGCCAACGTCCTGACTTTC.